This record concerns one T cell receptor (beta chain) sequence. Under the authors' procedure: Amplification from reference gene primers served as the basis for estimated nucleated cell counts. Sequenced by immunoSEQ multiplex PCR; TCRdb stores in-frame clones only, minus some. That table is the source of V, J and clone size, and D and trimming were worked out from the DNA. Among around 190,000 clones listed, more than 65% were seen once. This record comes from a study of blood T cell repertoires in COVID-19. About the study: Samples representing acute and convalescent COVID-19 were sourced from the United States, Italy and Spain. PBMCs, B-cell-depleted T cells, or T cells provided the cDNA or gDNA that made up the material.

This TCR came from a human donor in a cohort sampled during active COVID-19. The sample was peripheral blood.

For the CDR3, the DNA is TGTGCCAGCAGTTGGGGCCCCAACTTCGAGCAGTACTTC. Its protein product is CASSWGPNFEQYF. This chain links TRBV12-3 or TRBV12-4 with TRBJ2-7, with D perhaps matching TRBD1 (5 bases). The CDR3 contains 13 residues. With 4 bases removed from V and 6 bases from J, the gap between germline ends came to 13 bases.